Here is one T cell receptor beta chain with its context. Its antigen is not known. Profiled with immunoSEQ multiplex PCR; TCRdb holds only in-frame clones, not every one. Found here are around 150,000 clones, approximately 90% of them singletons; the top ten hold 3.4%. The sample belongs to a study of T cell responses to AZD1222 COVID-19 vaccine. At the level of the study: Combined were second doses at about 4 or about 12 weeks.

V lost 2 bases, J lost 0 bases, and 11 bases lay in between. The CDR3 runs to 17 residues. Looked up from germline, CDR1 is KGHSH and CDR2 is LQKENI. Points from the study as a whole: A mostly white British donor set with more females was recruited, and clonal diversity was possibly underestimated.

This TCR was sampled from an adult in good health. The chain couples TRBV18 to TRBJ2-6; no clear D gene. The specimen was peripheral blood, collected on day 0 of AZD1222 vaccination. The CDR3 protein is CASSPGRKDSGANVLTF. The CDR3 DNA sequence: TGTGCCAGCTCACCAGGTAGGAAGGACTCTGGGGCCAACGTCCTGACTTTC.